The 28 T cell receptor beta chains reported below all come from one sample, sequenced in a study of blood T cell repertoires in COVID-19. Clones were sequenced by immunoSEQ multiplex PCR, and TCRdb holds only the in-frame ones, with some missing. The repertoire holds about 230,000 clones, with over 80% as singletons. Sequenced input: peripheral blood. The origin of the receptors is a man aged 35 to 55 with acute or convalescent COVID-19.

The chain employs TRBV2 and TRBJ2-1; 10 bases are shared with TRBD2. This CDR3 is built from 13 residues. Unmatched junction bases numbered 3, after V lost 8 bases and J lost 5 bases. Looked up from germline, CDR1 is SNHLY and CDR2 is FYNNEI. The CDR3 DNA reads TGTGCCAGCCTAGCGGGGGTGAACAATGAGCAGTTCTTC. Encoded protein: CASLAGVNNEQFF.

V gene TRBV11-1 combines with J gene TRBJ2-5, with D possibly being TRBD1 (6 bases). V gave up 8 bases and J gave up 4 bases, with 14 bases separating them. Germline lookup yields CDR1 SGHAT and CDR2 FQDESV (reference sequence). This CDR3 has 13 residues. CDR3 bases: TGTGCCAGCTCCATAGGGGGAACAGAGACCCAGTACTTC. It translates to CASSIGGTETQYF.

The chain joins TRBV5-4 to TRBJ2-2; D is perhaps TRBD2 (5 bases). V was trimmed by 1 base and J by 6 bases, leaving 16 bases between them. The CDR3 runs 16 residues. Germline-derived CDR1 and CDR2 are SGHNT and YYREEE (reference sequence). CDR3 loop: CASSLSGRGRAGELFF. The CDR3 DNA reads as TGTGCCAGCAGCTTGTCGGGGAGAGGTCGTGCCGGGGAGCTGTTTTTT.

V usage is TRBV7-9 and J usage is TRBJ1-1; weak D call: TRBD1 (5 bases). Germline V CDR1 and CDR2: SEHNR, FQNEAQ (reference sequence). This CDR3 contains 15 residues. The V gene lost 5 bases and the J gene lost 0 bases, with 13 bases spanning the gap. CDR3 nucleotides: TGTGCCAGCAGCCCAGATACAGGTATGAACACTGAAGCTTTCTTT. The encoded protein is CASSPDTGMNTEAFF.

V gene TRBV30 combines with J gene TRBJ1-5; 9 nucleotides line up with TRBD1. Trimming took 2 bases from V and 4 from J; bases not matched to a gene: 3. Germline V gives CDR1 GTSNPN, CDR2 SVGIG (reference sequence). The CDR3 loop spans 14 amino acids. CDR3 region: CAWSRGQGNQPQHF. The CDR3 DNA sequence: TGTGCCTGGAGTAGGGGACAGGGAAATCAGCCCCAGCATTTT.

This clone was seen only a few times. The genes are TRBV19 and TRBJ1-2; 9 bases are shared with TRBD1. In germline, CDR1 is LNHDA, CDR2 SQIVND (reference sequence). The CDR3 loop spans 15 amino acids. The trim removed 6 bases at V and 4 bases at J, leaving 9 bases unmatched. CDR3 loop: CASREGQGPSYGYTF. The CDR3 DNA reads as TGTGCCAGTAGAGAGGGACAGGGCCCTTCCTATGGCTACACCTTC.

The rearrangement uses TRBV2 and TRBJ2-3; D gene unclear. Deletions cut 6 bases from V and 2 bases from J, with 12 bases between. The germline CDR1 and CDR2 sequences are SNHLY and FYNNEI. This CDR3 has 14 residues. Written as DNA, the CDR3 is TGTGCCAGCAGCCCCGAAAGACACACAGATACGCAGTATTTT. Amino acids: CASSPERHTDTQYF.

CDR3: CASSLVLSGTEAFF. The CDR3 DNA reads as TGCGCCAGCAGCTTGGTTTTGTCGGGTACTGAAGCTTTCTTT. The chain uses TRBV5-1 and TRBJ1-1; D gene uncertain. The V end was cut by 0 bases, the J end by 5 bases, with 11 bases between. The CDR3 loop spans 14 amino acids. Germline CDR1 is SGHRS and CDR2 is YFSETQ.

The CDR3: CASSVPLPQLFF. In DNA, the CDR3 is TGTGCCAGCAGTGTTCCCCTACCGCAACTGTTTTTT. This chain joins TRBV25-1 and TRBJ1-4; D is unclear. The CDR3 consists of 12 residues. The germline V and J ends were trimmed by 4 bases and 12 bases, with 12 bases remaining between them. Germline CDR1 reads MGHDK; CDR2 reads SYGVNS. Full variable domain (outside the CDR3, taken from reference TRBV25-1 and TRBJ1-4): EADIYQTPRYLVIGTGKKITLECSQTMGHDKMYWYQQDPGMELHLIHYSYGVNSTEKGDLSSESTVSRIRTEHFPLTLESARPSHTSQYLCASSVPLPQLFFGSGTQLSVL.

This clone appeared a few times. The V call is TRBV5-4, the J call TRBJ2-7; D is possibly TRBD2 (6 bases). The germline CDR1 and CDR2 sequences are SGHNT and YYREEE (reference sequence). Trimming left V 2 bases short and J 7 bases short, with 13 bases between. The CDR3 loop spans 13 amino acids. CDR3 in DNA: TGTGCCAGCAGCTTCGGGGGAGCCTCTGAGCAGTACTTC. Residues: CASSFGGASEQYF.

This chain uses TRBV3-1 (or the pseudogene TRBV3-2) with TRBJ2-5; D might be TRBD1 (6 bases). The CDR3 contains 16 residues. Germline CDR1 reads LGHDT; CDR2 reads YNNKEL (reference sequence). Trimming removed 3 bases at V and 0 bases at J, with 14 bases between. The DNA of the CDR3 is TGTGCCAGCAGCCAGAGGCCGGACAGCTACCAAGAGACCCAGTACTTC. This encodes CASSQRPDSYQETQYF.

The chain links TRBV5-5 to TRBJ2-7; D possibly corresponds to TRBD2 (5 bases). CDR1 and CDR2 (germline): SGHKS, YYEKEE (reference sequence). This CDR3 comprises 14 residues. Trimming removed 5 bases from V and 1 base from J, with 13 bases in between. CDR3 coding DNA: TGTGCCAGCAGAACTCGGGATACATCCTACGAGCAGTACTTC. It yields the protein CASRTRDTSYEQYF.

The rearrangement links TRBV11-2 to TRBJ2-1; TRBD2 might be the D (5 bases). The CDR3 runs 13 residues. CDR1 and CDR2 from the germline V gene are SGHAT and FQNNGV. V was trimmed by 4 bases and J by 2 bases, leaving 6 bases between them. The CDR3 loop reads CASSSGTYNEQFF. The DNA for the CDR3 is TGTGCCAGCAGCTCCGGGACCTACAATGAGCAGTTCTTC.

The gene calls are TRBV5-1 and TRBJ2-3; 8 bases are a match to TRBD2. Trimming cost V 4 bases and J 13 bases; bases outside gene matches: 11. From germline, CDR1 is SGHRS and CDR2 YFSETQ. The CDR3 consists of 13 residues. DNA for the CDR3: TGCGCCAGCAGCCCGACGGAAGCGGGAGAGGAGTATTTT. The encoded protein is CASSPTEAGEEYF.

V gene TRBV19 combines with J gene TRBJ1-5; 8 nucleotides match TRBD1. The V segment lost 4 bases and the J segment 3 bases; nucleotides outside the gene matches: 8. Looked up from germline, CDR1 is LNHDA and CDR2 is SQIVND (reference sequence). This CDR3 is built from 16 residues. For the CDR3, the DNA is TGTGCCAGTAGTACCTGGCCGGGACAGGTCAATCAGCCCCAGCATTTT. Translation gives CASSTWPGQVNQPQHF.

The V call is TRBV7-5, the J call TRBJ1-2; the tabulated D call, TRBD1, remains unverified against the DNA. TRBV7-5 is shown as a pseudogene. This CDR3 has 14 amino acids. The CDR3 DNA follows: TGTGTCAGAAGCCCAAGGACAGGGGGCGTAGGCTACACCTTC. It yields the protein CVRSPRTGGVGYTF.

The chain joins TRBV3-1 (or the pseudogene TRBV3-2) to TRBJ2-7; D is unclear. The CDR3 is 14 amino acids. Germline CDR1 reads LGHDT; CDR2 reads YNNKEL (reference sequence). V was clipped by 2 bases and J by 0 bases, with 8 bases between them. The CDR3 coding sequence is TGTGCCAGCAGCCAATCGGGTTCCTCCTACGAGCAGTACTTC. Its protein is CASSQSGSSYEQYF.

The V and J genes are TRBV30 and TRBJ1-6; 9 bases are shared with TRBD1. Germline V gene sequence: CDR1 GTSNPN, CDR2 SVGIG (reference sequence). Trimming took 7 bases from V and 8 from J; bases not matched to a gene: 6. The CDR3 covers 13 residues. The CDR3 region is CALGQGFDSPLHF. The CDR3 DNA is TGTGCCTTGGGACAGGGATTTGATTCACCCCTCCACTTT.

The genes are TRBV7-2 and TRBJ2-5, with 7 nucleotides matching TRBD2. The CDR3 is made up of 14 amino acids. Germline values: CDR1 SGHTA, CDR2 FQGNSA. After removal of 4 bases from V and 4 bases from J, the junction contained 6 bases not matched to a gene. The CDR3 is CASSWGGSRETQYF. CDR3 nucleotide sequence: TGTGCCAGCAGCTGGGGAGGGTCGCGAGAGACCCAGTACTTC. Using reference TRBV7-2 and TRBJ2-5 for the parts outside the CDR3, the full variable domain is GAGVSQSPSNKVTEKGKDVELRCDPISGHTALYWYRQSLGQGLEFLIYFQGNSAPDKSGLPSDRFSAERTGGSVSTLTIQRTQQEDSAVYLCASSWGGSRETQYFGPGTRLLVL.

The chain employs TRBV5-1 and TRBJ2-7, with a weak D call TRBD1 (5 bases). CDR1 and CDR2 from the germline V gene are SGHRS and YFSETQ. V was cut by 1 base and J by 4 bases, with 15 bases left in between. The CDR3 runs to 15 residues. This chain's CDR3 is CASSLLPTGRYEQYF. DNA of the CDR3: TGCGCCAGCAGCTTGTTGCCCACAGGAAGGTACGAGCAGTACTTC.

The DNA of the CDR3 is TGTGCCAGTAGTATAAGGGGACAGCTCTATGGCTACACCTTC. Translation gives CASSIRGQLYGYTF. The chain couples TRBV19 to TRBJ1-2; the match to TRBD1 covers 7 bases. The CDR3 totals 14 residues. V shed 2 bases, J shed 4 bases, and the junction held 4 bases outside the gene matches. Per germline, CDR1 LNHDA and CDR2 SQIVND (reference sequence).

The chain uses TRBV7-2 and TRBJ2-1; 11 nucleotides agree with TRBD1. CDR3 size: 16 residues. Germline assignment: CDR1 SGHTA and CDR2 FQGNSA. V dropped 6 bases and J dropped 7; count of bases not matched to a gene: 11. CDR3: CASSLQPGQGVNEQFF. Here the CDR3 DNA reads TGTGCCAGCAGTTTGCAACCGGGACAGGGGGTTAATGAGCAGTTCTTC. The complete variable domain, with remaining parts taken from reference TRBV7-2 and TRBJ2-1, reads GAGVSQSPSNKVTEKGKDVELRCDPISGHTALYWYRQSLGQGLEFLIYFQGNSAPDKSGLPSDRFSAERTGGSVSTLTIQRTQQEDSAVYLCASSLQPGQGVNEQFFGPGTRLTVL.

The J gene is TRBJ1-2, the V gene TRBV6-4; the D is unclear. Between the trimmed V and J ends, which lost 4 bases and 4 bases, there was a span of 19 bases. The CDR3 sequence is 16 residues long. In germline, CDR1 is MRHNA, CDR2 SNTAGT. The CDR3 nucleotides are TGTGCCAGCAGTGTTGTGGAGCGAAAAACCTTCTATGGCTACACCTTC. It yields the protein CASSVVERKTFYGYTF.

The chain recombines TRBV10-1 with TRBJ2-3, with D tentatively TRBD2 (5 bases). The CDR3 loop spans 14 amino acids. The V end was cut by 3 bases, the J end by 5 bases, with 12 bases between. Germline V CDR1 and CDR2: WNHNN, SYGVQD (reference sequence). CDR3 sequence: CASSDRRVEDTQYF. The CDR3 bases are TGCGCCAGCAGTGATAGGCGGGTTGAAGATACGCAGTATTTT.

This clone was counted between two and nine times. The chain links TRBV27 to TRBJ1-5, with 10 bases fitting TRBD1. The CDR3 has 17 residues. The ends lost 0 bases at V and 9 bases at J; junction bases unmatched: 11. In germline, CDR1 is MNHEY, CDR2 SMNVEV (reference sequence). In DNA form, the CDR3 reads TGTGCCAGCAGTTTATCCCGGGACAGGGGTCCTGATCGGCCCCAGCATTTT. Translation gives CASSLSRDRGPDRPQHF.

The gene calls are TRBV19 and TRBJ1-1; TRBD1 aligns across 8 bases. Unmatched junction bases numbered 6, after V lost 5 bases and J lost 4 bases. The CDR3 sequence is 14 residues long. Per germline, CDR1 LNHDA and CDR2 SQIVND (reference sequence). The CDR3 DNA reads TGTGCCAGTAGTTATCATACAGGGGGCACTGAAGCTTTCTTT. Amino acids: CASSYHTGGTEAFF.

The genes are TRBV6-4 and TRBJ1-5, with D unclear. Germline CDR1 is MRHNA and CDR2 is SNTAGT. V dropped 2 bases and J dropped 0 bases, with 14 bases sitting between them. The CDR3 spans 17 residues. The CDR3 protein is CASSDPRGIYSNQPQHF. The DNA for the CDR3 is TGTGCCAGCAGTGACCCCAGAGGGATTTATAGCAATCAGCCCCAGCATTTT.

The rearrangement links TRBV19 to TRBJ1-1; no reliable D call. V dropped 6 bases and J dropped 1 base, with 9 bases sitting between them. The CDR3 is 13 amino acids. From germline, CDR1 is LNHDA and CDR2 SQIVND (reference sequence). The CDR3 coding sequence is TGTGCCAGTAGCATAAGAGGGAACACTGAAGCTTTCTTT. The encoded protein is CASSIRGNTEAFF.